Shown below are 17 T cell receptor beta chains from a single sample sequenced in a study of cytomegalovirus exposure and HLA in healthy donors (dated 2017 in TCRdb). The method was the immunoSEQ multiplex PCR assay. For the multiplex PCR, a mixture combining 60 forward primers for TCR Vbeta segments and 13 reverse primers for TCR Jbeta segments was used. This is the immuneACCESS table as TCRdb keeps it, with only in-frame sequences that have V and J called. A part of the clones is gone; compared with another copy, unresolved V genes explain less than half, and the rest is unexplained. Counted in this sample were approximately 100,000 clones; around a tenth of them appeared once. The ten largest account for 5% to 5.5% of the sample. The sequenced sample consisted of PBMCs. The receptors originated from a man aged 45-65 years in good health and CMV-seropositive.

As regards this clone: The junction does not match germline at one end; this may be a read error. V and J are TRBV4-2 and TRBJ1-3, with 8 bases aligning to TRBD1. The CDR3 has 15 residues. CDR1 and CDR2 (germline): LGHNA, YNFKEQ. The CDR3 is CASSPGGLSGDTIYF. The CDR3 DNA follows: TGTGCCAGCAGCCCAGGGGGCCTCTCTGGAGACACCATATATTTT.

V usage is TRBV27 and J usage is TRBJ1-6; D is unclear. This CDR3 comprises 15 residues. The ends were cut back, 7 bases at V and 7 bases at J, with 17 bases in the middle. The germline gives CDR1 MNHEY, CDR2 SMNVEV (reference sequence). The CDR3 sequence: CASTLREGRNSPLHF. The CDR3 coding sequence is TGTGCCAGCACCCTCCGGGAGGGTAGGAATTCACCCCTCCACTTT.

This clone came up many times. This sequence joins TRBV10-3 and TRBJ2-4, with unresolved D. This CDR3 region has 12 residues. With 2 bases removed from V and 4 bases from J, the gap between germline ends came to 3 bases. Germline-derived CDR1 and CDR2 are ENHRY and SYGVKD. The CDR3 sequence is CAISETKNIQYF. DNA for the CDR3: TGTGCCATCAGTGAGACTAAAAACATTCAGTACTTC.

This clone was observed a handful of times. V is TRBV29-1 and J is TRBJ1-1, with a tentative D call TRBD1 (6 bases). CDR1 and CDR2 (germline): SQVTM, ANQGSEA. Trimming cost V 2 bases and J 11 bases, with 15 bases left between them. This CDR3 has 12 amino acids. The chain's CDR3 is CSVESVGGSAFF. The CDR3 region has the DNA TGCAGCGTTGAATCAGTTGGGGGCTCGGCTTTCTTT.

The table lists this clone with a few counts. The chain combines TRBV7-9 with TRBJ2-1; D is uncertain. Trimming shortened V by 4 bases and J by 7 bases, and 5 bases separated the two germline ends. Germline CDR1 and CDR2: SEHNR and FQNEAQ (reference sequence). The CDR3 has 11 residues. CDR3 region: CASSSLNEQFF. The CDR3 DNA follows: TGTGCCAGCAGCTCGCTAAATGAGCAGTTCTTC.

This clone was seen a few times. The V call is TRBV7-2, the J call TRBJ2-5, with 10 bases aligning to TRBD2. From germline, CDR1 is SGHTA and CDR2 FQGNSA. CDR3 size: 14 residues. The V gene end was trimmed by 3 bases and the J gene end by 7 bases; junction bases not matched to a gene: 5. CDR3: CASSLRTSGATQYF. The DNA for the CDR3 is TGTGCCAGCAGCTTGAGGACTAGCGGAGCGACCCAGTACTTC.

This chain joins TRBV10-1 and TRBJ2-7; 7 bases are shared with TRBD1. Germline values: CDR1 WNHNN, CDR2 SYGVQD (reference sequence). The CDR3 runs 15 residues. J lost 2 bases, V lost 2 bases, and 6 bases had no gene match. The DNA of the CDR3 is TGCGCCAGCAGTGAGGCCTGGGACAGTCCCTACGAGCAGTACTTC. Protein sequence: CASSEAWDSPYEQYF.

This rearrangement joins TRBV5-8 to TRBJ1-6; 8 nucleotides line up with TRBD1. Germline CDR1 reads SGHTS; CDR2 reads YDEGEE. V shed 2 bases, J shed 10 bases, and the junction held 8 bases outside the gene matches. The CDR3 is made up of 15 amino acids. This CDR3 is CASSFQGAPWSPLHF. For the CDR3, the DNA is TGTGCCAGCAGCTTCCAGGGGGCGCCGTGGTCACCCCTCCACTTT. The whole variable domain, filled in from reference TRBV5-8 and TRBJ1-6, reads EAGVTQSPTHLIKTRGQQATLRCSPISGHTSVYWYQQALGLGLQFLLWYDEGEERNRGNFPPRFSGRQFPNYSSELNVNALELEDSALYLCASSFQGAPWSPLHFGNGTRLTVT.

The chain recombines TRBV2 with TRBJ1-5, with D unclear. V was shortened by 4 bases and J by 0 bases, with 10 bases between the two germline ends. Per the germline V gene, CDR1 is SNHLY and CDR2 is FYNNEI. The CDR3 has 15 amino acids. CDR3 protein: CASSAEGNSNQPQHF. The CDR3 DNA is TGTGCCAGCAGTGCCGAGGGTAATAGCAATCAGCCCCAGCATTTT.

The genes are TRBV5-4 and TRBJ2-7; 9 positions agree with TRBD1. CDR3 length equals 13 residues. Germline assignment: CDR1 SGHNT and CDR2 YYREEE (reference sequence). After removal of 2 bases from V and 6 bases from J, the junction contained 3 bases not matched to a gene. CDR3 nucleotides: TGTGCCAGCAGCTTCAAACAGGGGGCCGAGCAGTACTTC. Translating it yields CASSFKQGAEQYF.

This clone was seen a few times. The J gene is TRBJ2-3, the V gene TRBV11-2; 10 bases agree with TRBD2. The J segment lost 5 bases and the V segment lost 2 bases, leaving 1 base of the junction unmatched. CDR1 and CDR2 from the germline V gene are SGHAT and FQNNGV. This CDR3 has 14 residues. The CDR3 sequence: CASSLLAGEDTQYF. CDR3 coding DNA: TGTGCCAGCAGCTTACTAGCGGGAGAAGATACGCAGTATTTT.

Comment on this clone: The same CDR3 also results from other DNA sequences found in this sample. This chain connects TRBV6-6 to TRBJ2-7; 7 bases are a match to TRBD2. Germline CDR1 reads MNHNY; CDR2 reads SVGAGI (reference sequence). This CDR3 contains 15 residues. Losses at the gene ends were 3 bases for V and 5 bases for J; bases not matched to a gene: 10. Here the CDR3 reads CASSYPQGGLDEQYF. CDR3 coding DNA: TGTGCCAGCAGTTATCCCCAGGGAGGACTAGACGAGCAGTACTTC.

This clone occurred a few times. The CDR3 nucleotides are TGTGCCAGCCCACCCGGCTCGGGTTTAATCTACAATGAGCAGTTCTTC. As protein: CASPPGSGLIYNEQFF. This chain links TRBV28 with TRBJ2-1; D is undetermined. The CDR3 totals 16 residues. V lost 8 bases and J 3 bases, leaving 20 bases between the germline ends. Germline V lookup: CDR1 MDHEN, CDR2 SYDVKM.

CDR3 in DNA: TGTGCCAGCAGCTTAGTCTCCCTGAACACTGAAGCTTTCTTT. Encoded protein: CASSLVSLNTEAFF. The gene calls are TRBV11-2 and TRBJ1-1, with D unresolved. Germline CDR1 is SGHAT and CDR2 is FQNNGV. This CDR3 comprises 14 residues. Trimming pared 1 base from V and 0 bases from J, leaving 6 bases between.

This clone has more than one count but fewer than ten. The chain employs TRBV7-2 and TRBJ2-7; TRBD1 agrees at 8 bases. Germline V CDR1 and CDR2: SGHTA, FQGNSA. V dropped 5 bases and J dropped 0; count of bases not matched to a gene: 9. The CDR3 runs 16 residues. The CDR3 is CASSPGQGLGSYEQYF. The DNA for the CDR3 is TGTGCCAGCAGCCCAGGACAGGGCCTGGGCTCCTACGAGCAGTACTTC.

In its sample, this clone was seen a few times. The chain combines TRBV2 with TRBJ1-2; D is uncertain. V lost 5 bases and J 7 bases, leaving 8 bases between the germline ends. CDR1 and CDR2 (germline): SNHLY, FYNNEI. This CDR3 has 11 residues. For the CDR3, the DNA is TGTGCCAGCAGTTACTCCCGTGGCTACACCTTC. Protein product: CASSYSRGYTF. The full variable domain, completed using reference TRBV2 and TRBJ1-2, is EPEVTQTPSHQVTQMGQEVILRCVPISNHLYFYWYRQILGQKVEFLVSFYNNEISEKSEIFDDQFSVERPDGSNFTLKIRSTKLEDSAMYFCASSYSRGYTFGSGTRLTVV.

V usage is TRBV14 and J usage is TRBJ2-3; D call uncertain. The CDR3 totals 14 residues. Deletions cut 1 base from V and 2 bases from J, with 7 bases between. Germline-derived CDR1 and CDR2 are SGHDN and FVKESK. Written as DNA, the CDR3 is TGTGCCAGCAGCCAAGGGTTGGCCACAGATACGCAGTATTTT. Protein product: CASSQGLATDTQYF.